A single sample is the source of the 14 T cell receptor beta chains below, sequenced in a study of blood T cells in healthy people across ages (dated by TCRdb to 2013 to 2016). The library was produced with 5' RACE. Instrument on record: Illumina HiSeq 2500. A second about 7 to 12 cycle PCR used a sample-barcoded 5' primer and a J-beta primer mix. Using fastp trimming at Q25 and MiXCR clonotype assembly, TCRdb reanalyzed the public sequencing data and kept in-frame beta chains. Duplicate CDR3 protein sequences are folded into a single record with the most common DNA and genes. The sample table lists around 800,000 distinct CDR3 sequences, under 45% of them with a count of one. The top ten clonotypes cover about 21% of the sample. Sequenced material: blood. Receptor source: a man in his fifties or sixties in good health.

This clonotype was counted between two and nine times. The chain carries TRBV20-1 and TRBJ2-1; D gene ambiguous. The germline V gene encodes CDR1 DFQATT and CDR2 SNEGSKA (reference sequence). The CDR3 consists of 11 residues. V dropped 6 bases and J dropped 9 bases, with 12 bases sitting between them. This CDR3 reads CSATPDSEQFF. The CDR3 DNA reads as TGCAGTGCAACCCCGGATAGTGAGCAGTTCTTC.

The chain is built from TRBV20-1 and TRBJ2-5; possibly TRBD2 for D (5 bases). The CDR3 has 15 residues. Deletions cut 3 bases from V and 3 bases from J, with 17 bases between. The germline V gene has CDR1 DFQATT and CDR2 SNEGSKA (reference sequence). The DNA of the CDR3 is TGCAGTGCTAGCAAAGTTGTAGCCGGGGAAGAGACCCAGTACTTC. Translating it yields CSASKVVAGEETQYF.

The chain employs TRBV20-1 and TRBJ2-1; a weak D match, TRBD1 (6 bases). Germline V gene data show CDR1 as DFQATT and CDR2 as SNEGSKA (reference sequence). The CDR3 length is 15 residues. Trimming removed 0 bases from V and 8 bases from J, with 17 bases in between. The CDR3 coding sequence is TGCAGTGCTAGAGATATGGGGGCCGGTTTCTATGAGCAGTTCTTC. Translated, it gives CSARDMGAGFYEQFF.

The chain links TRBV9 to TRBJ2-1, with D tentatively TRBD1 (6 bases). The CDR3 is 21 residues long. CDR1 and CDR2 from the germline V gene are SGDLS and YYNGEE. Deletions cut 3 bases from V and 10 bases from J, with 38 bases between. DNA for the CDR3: TGTGCCAGCAGCGGAGATGGACAGATTAATCCGGGACAACATTTCAGGAGAGAGCAGTTCTTC. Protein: CASSGDGQINPGQHFRREQFF.

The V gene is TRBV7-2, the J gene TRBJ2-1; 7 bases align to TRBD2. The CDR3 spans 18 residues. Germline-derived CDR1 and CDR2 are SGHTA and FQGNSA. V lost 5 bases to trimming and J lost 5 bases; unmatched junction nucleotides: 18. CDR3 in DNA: TGTGCCAGCAGCCCAAGTACATTTGGGCGGGGGACCAACAATGAGCAGTTCTTC. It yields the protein CASSPSTFGRGTNNEQFF.

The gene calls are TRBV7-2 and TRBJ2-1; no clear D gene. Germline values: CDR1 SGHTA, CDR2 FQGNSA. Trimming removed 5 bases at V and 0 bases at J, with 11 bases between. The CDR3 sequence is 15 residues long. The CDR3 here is CASSPEWSSYNEQFF. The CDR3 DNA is TGTGCCAGCAGCCCCGAGTGGAGCTCCTACAATGAGCAGTTCTTC. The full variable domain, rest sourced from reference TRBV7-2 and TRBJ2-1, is GAGVSQSPSNKVTEKGKDVELRCDPISGHTALYWYRQSLGQGLEFLIYFQGNSAPDKSGLPSDRFSAERTGGSVSTLTIQRTQQEDSAVYLCASSPEWSSYNEQFFGPGTRLTVL.

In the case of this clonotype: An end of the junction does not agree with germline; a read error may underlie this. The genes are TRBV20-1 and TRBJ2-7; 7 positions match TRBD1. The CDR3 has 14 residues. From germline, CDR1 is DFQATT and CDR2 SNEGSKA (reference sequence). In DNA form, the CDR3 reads TGCAGTGCTAAGGGACAGCCGAGACCCTACGGGCAGTACTTC. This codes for CSAKGQPRPYGQYF.

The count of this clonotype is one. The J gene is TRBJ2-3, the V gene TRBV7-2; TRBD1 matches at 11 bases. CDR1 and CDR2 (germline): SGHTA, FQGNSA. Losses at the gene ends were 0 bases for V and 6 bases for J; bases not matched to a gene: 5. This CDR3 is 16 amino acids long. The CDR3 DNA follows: TGTGCCAGCAGCTTAGCTGGACAGGGGGCGCCGGATACGCAGTATTTT. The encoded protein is CASSLAGQGAPDTQYF. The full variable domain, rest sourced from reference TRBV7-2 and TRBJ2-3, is GAGVSQSPSNKVTEKGKDVELRCDPISGHTALYWYRQSLGQGLEFLIYFQGNSAPDKSGLPSDRFSAERTGGSVSTLTIQRTQQEDSAVYLCASSLAGQGAPDTQYFGPGTRLTVL.

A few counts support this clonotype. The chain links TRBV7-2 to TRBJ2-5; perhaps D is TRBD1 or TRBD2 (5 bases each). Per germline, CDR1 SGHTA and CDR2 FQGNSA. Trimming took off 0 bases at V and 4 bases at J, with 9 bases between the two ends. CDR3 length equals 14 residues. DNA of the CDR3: TGTGCCAGCAGCTTAGCGGGGGTGGCAGAGACCCAGTACTTC. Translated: CASSLAGVAETQYF.

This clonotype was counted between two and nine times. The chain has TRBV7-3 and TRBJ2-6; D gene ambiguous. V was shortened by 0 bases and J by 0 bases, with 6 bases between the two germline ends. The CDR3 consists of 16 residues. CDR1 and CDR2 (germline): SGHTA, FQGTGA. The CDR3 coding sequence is TGTGCCAGCAGCTTAACGCCGGACTCTGGGGCCAACGTCCTGACTTTC. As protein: CASSLTPDSGANVLTF.

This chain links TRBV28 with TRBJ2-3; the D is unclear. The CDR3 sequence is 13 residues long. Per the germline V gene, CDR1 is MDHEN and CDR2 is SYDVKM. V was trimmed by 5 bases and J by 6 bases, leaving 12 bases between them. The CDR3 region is CASSPYALDTQYF. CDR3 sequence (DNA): TGTGCCAGCAGTCCCTACGCCCTGGATACGCAGTATTTT.

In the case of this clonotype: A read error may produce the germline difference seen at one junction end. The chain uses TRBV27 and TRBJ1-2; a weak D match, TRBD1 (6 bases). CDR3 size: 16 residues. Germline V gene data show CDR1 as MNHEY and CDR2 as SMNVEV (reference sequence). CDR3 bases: TGTGCCAGCAATTTATCCGCGGCGGGGGGCGTCTATGGCTACACCTTC. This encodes CASNLSAAGGVYGYTF.

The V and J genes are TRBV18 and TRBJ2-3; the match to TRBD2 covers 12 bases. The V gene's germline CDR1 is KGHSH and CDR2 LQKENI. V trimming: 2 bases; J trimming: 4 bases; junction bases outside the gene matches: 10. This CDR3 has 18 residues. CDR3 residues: CASSPGQGLAGLSDTQYF. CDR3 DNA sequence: TGTGCCAGCTCACCAGGTCAAGGACTAGCGGGGCTCTCAGATACGCAGTATTTT. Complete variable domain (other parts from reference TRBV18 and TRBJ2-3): NAGVMQNPRHLVRRRGQEARLRCSPMKGHSHVYWYRQLPEEGLKFMVYLQKENIIDESGMPKERFSAEFPKEGPSILRIQQVVRGDSAAYFCASSPGQGLAGLSDTQYFGPGTRLTVL.

CDR3 amino acids: CASSLKITGELFF. CDR3 in DNA: TGTGCCAGCAGCTTAAAGATCACCGGGGAGCTGTTTTTT. The V and J genes are TRBV7-3 and TRBJ2-2; D remains unclear. Germline V CDR1 and CDR2: SGHTA, FQGTGA. The CDR3 spans 13 residues. V was pared by 1 base and J by 4 bases, with 4 bases between.